Below are 10 T cell receptor beta chains sequenced from a single sample in a study of blood T cell repertoires in COVID-19. Produced via immunoSEQ multiplex PCR; TCRdb's table is partial and in-frame only. The repertoire has about 97,000 clones, about 83% of them found once; the top ten carry around 10%. Sequenced material: peripheral blood. The receptors were sampled from a man aged 40-49 years with active or convalescent COVID-19.

The V and J genes are TRBV7-2 and TRBJ2-1; D might be TRBD2 (6 bases). From germline, CDR1 is SGHTA and CDR2 FQGNSA. Trimming removed 2 bases from V and 5 bases from J, with 13 bases in between. The CDR3 length is 15 residues. CDR3 protein: CASSLSGTLDNEQFF. DNA for the CDR3: TGTGCCAGCAGCTTATCAGGGACTCTAGACAATGAGCAGTTCTTC. Using reference TRBV7-2 and TRBJ2-1 for the parts outside the CDR3, the full variable domain is GAGVSQSPSNKVTEKGKDVELRCDPISGHTALYWYRQSLGQGLEFLIYFQGNSAPDKSGLPSDRFSAERTGGSVSTLTIQRTQQEDSAVYLCASSLSGTLDNEQFFGPGTRLTVL.

This rearrangement joins TRBV12-3 or TRBV12-4 to TRBJ1-3; D is unclear. There are 13 residues in the CDR3. The V gene lost 7 bases and the J gene lost 0 bases, with 7 bases spanning the gap. CDR3 amino acids: CASTYSSGNTIYF. The DNA of the CDR3 is TGTGCCAGCACTTACAGCTCTGGAAACACCATATATTTT.

Remarks on this clone: At one end the junction does not follow the germline gene, possibly because of a read error. This chain joins TRBV9 and TRBJ1-1; tentative D call: TRBD1 (5 bases). The CDR3 extends over 19 amino acids. Per germline, CDR1 SGDLS and CDR2 YYNGEE. The chain's CDR3 is CVSSVGVGGTGGSGTEAFF. The CDR3 DNA reads as TGTGTCAGCAGCGTAGGTGTTGGGGGGACGGGAGGTTCCGGGACTGAAGCTTTCTTT.

V is TRBV19 and J is TRBJ1-3; D gene unclear. Germline CDR1 and CDR2: LNHDA and SQIVND (reference sequence). Between the trimmed V and J ends, which lost 8 bases and 3 bases, there was a span of 14 bases. This CDR3 contains 14 residues. The CDR3 protein is CASQTTNLGNTIYF. CDR3 nucleotides: TGTGCCAGTCAAACAACCAACCTTGGAAACACCATATATTTT.

This clone occurred once. This chain uses TRBV6-2 or TRBV6-3 with TRBJ1-2, with D tentatively TRBD1 (6 bases). V lost 0 bases and J lost 0, with 8 bases in between. Per germline, CDR1 MNHEY and CDR2 SVGEGT. The CDR3 totals 15 residues. CDR3 DNA sequence: TGTGCCAGCAGTTACTCACAGGGATCTAACTATGGCTACACCTTC. This translates into CASSYSQGSNYGYTF.

The rearrangement uses TRBV18 and TRBJ2-1, with 7 bases lining up with TRBD2. V gave up 3 bases and J gave up 6 bases; unmatched junction bases: 2. The CDR3 extends over 13 amino acids. Germline V gives CDR1 KGHSH, CDR2 LQKENI. The CDR3 spells CASSPGGGNEQFF. DNA for the CDR3: TGTGCCAGCTCACCTGGCGGGGGCAATGAGCAGTTCTTC.

This sequence joins TRBV6-6 and TRBJ2-7; D may be TRBD2 (7 bases). Germline CDR1 and CDR2: MNHNY and SVGAGI (reference sequence). CDR3 length equals 15 residues. V lost 5 bases to trimming and J lost 2 bases, with 16 bases between them. The DNA of the CDR3 is TGTGCCAGCAGTGGGGAGGGGGTTTCGACCTACGAGCAGTACTTC. This translates into CASSGEGVSTYEQYF.

This chain uses TRBV6-5 with TRBJ1-5; D not resolved. Trimming took 6 bases from V and 4 from J, leaving 16 bases between them. The CDR3 runs to 15 residues. Germline V lookup: CDR1 MNHEY, CDR2 SVGAGI. As DNA, the CDR3 is TGTGCCAGCAGGGCCACGACACCGGTTAATCAGCCCCAGCATTTT. It codes for CASRATTPVNQPQHF.

This chain joins TRBV2 and TRBJ2-2, with D maybe TRBD2 (6 bases). Germline V gene data show CDR1 as SNHLY and CDR2 as FYNNEI. CDR3 length: 13 residues. The V gene lost 7 bases and the J gene lost 2 bases, with 8 bases spanning the gap. The CDR3 DNA reads as TGTGCCAGCACTAGCGAAAACACCGGGGAGCTGTTTTTT. Its protein product is CASTSENTGELFF. Together with reference TRBV2 and TRBJ2-2, the CDR3 gives the full variable domain: EPEVTQTPSHQVTQMGQEVILRCVPISNHLYFYWYRQILGQKVEFLVSFYNNEISEKSEIFDDQFSVERPDGSNFTLKIRSTKLEDSAMYFCASTSENTGELFFGEGSRLTVL.

This chain's CDR3 is CASSIGTGTGEQYF. CDR3 DNA: TGTGCCAGTAGTATTGGGACAGGGACGGGTGAGCAGTACTTC. The genes are TRBV19 and TRBJ2-7; TRBD1 agrees at 9 bases. This CDR3 contains 14 residues. Looked up from germline, CDR1 is LNHDA and CDR2 is SQIVND (reference sequence). With 3 bases clipped from V and 7 bases from J, the junction kept 7 bases outside the gene matches. Full variable domain (remainder filled in from reference TRBV19 and TRBJ2-7): DGGITQSPKYLFRKEGQNVTLSCEQNLNHDAMYWYRQDPGQGLRLIYYSQIVNDFQKGDIAEGYSVSREKKESFPLTVTSAQKNPTAFYLCASSIGTGTGEQYFGPGTRLTVT.